These T cell receptor beta chains were read from a single sample in a study of regulatory and conventional T cells in RAG deficiency. Repertoires were generated with immunoSEQ multiplex PCR, while TCRdb's copy carries only in-frame clones and drops some. The sample shows 21,000 or so clones, around 94% of them seen only once. This same sample was also part of a study on regulatory T cells.

Material for sequencing was CD4+ T cells sorted from blood. All receptors come from a human donor in good health. CDR3s include the opening cysteine and the closing phenylalanine or tryptophan. A D gene is named only where the DNA matches it firmly. Not all rows give a size; the values are once, few, many and, for expanded clones, a class.

DNA,CDR3,D,V,J,size
TGTGCCAGTAGTATTGGACCAGACACTGAAGCTTTCTTT,CASSIGPDTEAFF,.,TRBV19,TRBJ1-1,.
TGTGCCAGCAGTGCTGACCACGGCTCCTATAATTCACCCCTCCACTTT,CASSADHGSYNSPLHF,.,TRBV6-1,TRBJ1-6,.
TGTGCCAGCAGCTTGGGACTAGCGGGGGGGCAAGAGACCCAGTACTTC,CASSLGLAGGQETQYF,TRBD2,TRBV11-3,TRBJ2-5,.
TGTGCCAGCAGTTACTCGCCCGGGGGAGTTCGGGGTGGCTACACCTTC,CASSYSPGGVRGGYTF,.,TRBV6-5,TRBJ1-2,.
TGCGCCAGCGCGCAGCTAGCGGCGGTCAGTGATACGCAGTATTTT,CASAQLAAVSDTQYF,TRBD2,TRBV4-1,TRBJ2-3,once
TGCACCAGCAGCCAGGGGAAACCGGGACACCCAATCAATTCACCCCTCCACTTT,CTSSQGKPGHPINSPLHF,.,TRBV1,TRBJ1-6,.
TGTGCCATCAGTGAGTCGACGGCGGGGGCAGGAGGAGAGACCCAGTACTTC,CAISESTAGAGGETQYF,.,TRBV10-3,TRBJ2-5,.
TGTGCCAGTAGTGGGACAGGGGGCGGTCAGCCCCAGCATTTT,CASSGTGGGQPQHF,TRBD1,TRBV19,TRBJ1-5,.
TGTGCCAGCAGTTCCGAAGTAGTCAGGGTAGGGACCTTC,CASSSEVVRVGTF,.,TRBV28,TRBJ1-2,.
TGCGCCAGCAGCTTGACGGTAGCGAACACAGATACGCAGTATTTT,CASSLTVANTDTQYF,.,TRBV5-1,TRBJ2-3,.
TGCGCCAGCAGCACTAGCGGGAGTTCCTACAATGAGCAGTTCTTC,CASSTSGSSYNEQFF,TRBD2,TRBV5-1,TRBJ2-1,.
TGTGCCAGCAGTTACTCGAGACAGGGTCAAGGAAACACCATATATTTT,CASSYSRQGQGNTIYF,TRBD1,TRBV6-5,TRBJ1-3,.
TGCGCCTTTATGGCTAATGAAAAACTGTTTTTT,CAFMANEKLFF,.,TRBV10-1,TRBJ1-4,.
TGCGCCAGCAGCCCGCGGCGCGTAGGGGAGACCCAGTACTTC,CASSPRRVGETQYF,.,TRBV4-1,TRBJ2-5,.